The 18 T cell receptor beta chains listed next were all sequenced from one sample in a study of blood T cell repertoires in COVID-19. Method: immunoSEQ multiplex PCR; TCRdb's copy keeps in-frame clones and lacks some. The sample gives about 250,000 clones, over 75% of which show up once; 8.5% to 9.5% is in the top ten. Sequencing was carried out using PBMCs or T cells enriched from blood (not recorded which). These receptors all come from a woman between 50 and 59 years old with acute COVID-19.

The V gene is TRBV4-1, the J gene TRBJ1-5, with D maybe TRBD1 (6 bases). V lost 2 bases and J 7 bases, leaving 12 bases between the germline ends. Germline lookup yields CDR1 MGHRA and CDR2 YSYEKL. This CDR3 is built from 14 residues. The CDR3, as DNA: TGCGCCAGCAGCCAACCATCAGGGGAACAGCCCCAGCATTTT. As protein: CASSQPSGEQPQHF.

The chain combines TRBV4-2 with TRBJ1-2; 10 nucleotides align to TRBD1. Germline loops: CDR1 LGHNA, CDR2 YNFKEQ. This CDR3 is built from 16 residues. The V gene end was trimmed by 0 bases and the J gene end by 4 bases; junction bases not matched to a gene: 5. CDR3 sequence: CASSQDGQGVGYGYTF. CDR3 in DNA: TGTGCCAGCAGCCAAGACGGACAGGGGGTTGGCTATGGCTACACCTTC.

The gene calls are TRBV5-1 and TRBJ1-2, with 7 bases that match TRBD1. Germline CDR1 reads SGHRS; CDR2 reads YFSETQ. The CDR3 runs 14 residues. V shed 0 bases, J shed 13 bases, and the junction held 12 bases outside the gene matches. The CDR3 DNA sequence: TGCGCCAGCAGCTTGGTAGCGACAGGGCCGAGTGGCACCTTC. This gives the protein CASSLVATGPSGTF.

The V gene is TRBV5-1, the J gene TRBJ2-1; D gene ambiguous. Trimming shortened V by 1 base and J by 7 bases, and 6 bases separated the two germline ends. The CDR3 sequence is 12 residues long. Germline CDR1 reads SGHRS; CDR2 reads YFSETQ. Here the CDR3 DNA reads TGCGCCAGCAGCTTGAACGGTAATGAGCAGTTCTTC. This codes for CASSLNGNEQFF.

The gene calls are TRBV7-8 and TRBJ2-7, with TRBD1 matching over 8 bases. Germline CDR1 SGHVS, CDR2 FQNEAQ. There are 16 residues in the CDR3. After removal of 3 bases from V and 6 bases from J, the junction contained 13 bases not matched to a gene. The CDR3 coding sequence is TGTGCCAGCAGCTTCGTTGACAGGGGTTTGTCCGGCGAGCAGTACTTC. This codes for CASSFVDRGLSGEQYF.

This chain connects TRBV4-3 to TRBJ2-1; 7 nucleotides match TRBD1. CDR3 length equals 16 residues. Germline V lookup: CDR1 LGHNA, CDR2 YSLEER. V was clipped by 4 bases and J by 2 bases; unmatched bases: 8. CDR3 DNA: TGCGCCAGCAGCCGGGACAGCCTAGGGGCCTACAATGAGCAGTTCTTC. It specifies CASSRDSLGAYNEQFF.

The chain is built from TRBV13 and TRBJ1-1; perhaps TRBD1 as D (5 bases). V lost 4 bases to trimming and J lost 7 bases, with 16 bases between them. Germline V gene data show CDR1 as PRHDT and CDR2 as FYEKMQ (reference sequence). The CDR3 length is 14 residues. For the CDR3, the DNA is TGTGCCAGCAGCTCAACTAAAAGGACATTTGAAGCTTTCTTT. Protein sequence: CASSSTKRTFEAFF.

Concerning this clone: A much larger clone differs from this one at a single base, so this may be a read error. The chain is built from TRBV11-3 and TRBJ1-1; the D is unclear. The germline V gene encodes CDR1 SGHNT and CDR2 YENEEA. CDR3 length: 13 residues. The V end was cut by 6 bases, the J end by 4 bases, with 12 bases between. The chain's CDR3 is CASSFTPGTEAFF. The CDR3, as DNA: TGTGCCAGCAGTTTTACCCCGGGCACTGAAGCTTTCTTT.

There are a few counts of this clone. This chain joins TRBV4-1 and TRBJ1-3; D not certain. Trimming left V 1 base short and J 2 bases short, with 9 bases between. CDR1 and CDR2 (germline): MGHRA, YSYEKL. This CDR3 is 15 amino acids long. DNA for the CDR3: TGCGCCAGCAGCCAAGCTTTATCCCCTGGAAACACCATATATTTT. Protein product: CASSQALSPGNTIYF.

This chain links TRBV7-9 with TRBJ2-7; D may be TRBD2 (6 bases). Per the germline V gene, CDR1 is SEHNR and CDR2 is FQNEAQ (reference sequence). Trimming shortened V by 1 base and J by 3 bases, and 13 bases separated the two germline ends. The CDR3 covers 15 residues. CDR3 DNA sequence: TGTGCCAGCAGCTTAGTAGGAGGGAACGGCTACGAGCAGTACTTC. Encoded protein: CASSLVGGNGYEQYF.

The rearrangement joins TRBV12-3 or TRBV12-4 to TRBJ2-3; 9 nucleotides line up with TRBD2. The V segment lost 8 bases and the J segment 3 bases; nucleotides outside the gene matches: 3. This CDR3 contains 13 residues. The DNA for the CDR3 is TGTGCCAGCCTAGCGGGGTTAACAGATACGCAGTATTTT. This codes for CASLAGLTDTQYF.

The genes are TRBV6-5 and TRBJ1-1, with 7 bases identical to TRBD1. V gave up 0 bases and J gave up 11 bases; unmatched junction bases: 9. In germline, CDR1 is MNHEY, CDR2 SVGAGI. The CDR3 covers 14 residues. The CDR3 DNA reads TGTGCCAGCAGTTACTCGGAGGGGGCGGTGGGGGCTTTCTTT. It encodes CASSYSEGAVGAFF.

The V call is TRBV6-2 or TRBV6-3, the J call TRBJ2-2; 8 bases match TRBD1. The germline V gene has CDR1 MNHEY and CDR2 SVGEGT. V lost 0 bases, J lost 3 bases, and 3 bases stayed unmatched. The CDR3 runs to 16 residues. This CDR3 reads CASSYSETGDTGELFF. CDR3 nucleotide sequence: TGTGCCAGCAGTTACTCCGAGACAGGGGACACCGGGGAGCTGTTTTTT.

The chain is built from TRBV7-9 and TRBJ1-2; 8 positions agree with TRBD1. This CDR3 has 14 residues. Germline CDR1 reads SEHNR; CDR2 reads FQNEAQ (reference sequence). Losses at the gene ends were 5 bases for V and 3 bases for J; bases not matched to a gene: 5. CDR3 DNA sequence: TGTGCCAGCAGCCCCGGGACAGGTGACTATGGCTACACCTTC. This translates into CASSPGTGDYGYTF.

V and J are TRBV10-1 and TRBJ1-1; 8 bases agree with TRBD1. This CDR3 is built from 15 residues. Per the germline V gene, CDR1 is WNHNN and CDR2 is SYGVQD (reference sequence). J gave up 4 bases and V 1 base, and 5 bases lay outside the gene matches. CDR3 in DNA: TGCGCCAGCAGTGAGTTCGGACAGGGTGGCACTGAAGCTTTCTTT. This codes for CASSEFGQGGTEAFF.

The J gene is TRBJ1-5, the V gene TRBV6-5, with a possible D match to TRBD1 (6 bases). Germline V gives CDR1 MNHEY, CDR2 SVGAGI. There are 13 residues in the CDR3. V lost 4 bases and J 5 bases, leaving 9 bases between the germline ends. The CDR3 here is CASSSDSHQPQHF. The CDR3 nucleotides read TGTGCCAGCAGTTCGGACAGTCATCAGCCCCAGCATTTT.

Note on this clone: Other DNA sequences of this sample code for an identical CDR3. The J gene is TRBJ1-2, the V gene TRBV5-1, with 10 bases aligning to TRBD1. Germline V gene data show CDR1 as SGHRS and CDR2 as YFSETQ. The junction had 2 bases not matched to a gene; V was cut back by 4 bases and J by 2 bases. The CDR3 is 14 amino acids. DNA for the CDR3: TGCGCCAGCAGCCCGGGACAGGGGAACTATGGCTACACCTTC. Its translation: CASSPGQGNYGYTF.

The chain is built from TRBV7-2 and TRBJ1-5, with 9 positions matching TRBD1. Germline CDR1 and CDR2: SGHTA and FQGNSA. CDR3 length: 15 amino acids. V lost 4 bases, J lost 7 bases, and 8 bases stayed unmatched. CDR3 DNA sequence: TGTGCCAGCAGCTCGGGGGACAGGGTGAACCAGCCCCAGCATTTT. It yields the protein CASSSGDRVNQPQHF.